Listed below are T cell receptor beta chains from one sample, sequenced in a study of shared clonotypes between healthy human individuals. Produced via immunoSEQ multiplex PCR; TCRdb's table is partial and in-frame only. Of roughly 2.1 million clones listed, under 95% are singletons. The sample consisted of naive CD8+ T cells from PBMCs. Every receptor here comes from a man aged 18 to 35 in good health. Some clones in this sample may be carry-over from other donors' samples. Both conserved end residues are part of each CDR3. D genes are given only for firm matches. The size field is filled for only some rows; it gives once, few, many or a size class.

size	D	V	J	DNA	CDR3
NA	NA	TRBV27	TRBJ2-2	TGTGCCAGCAGTTTATTTGCAGGGGCGGGGAGCACCGGGGAGCTGTTTTTT	CASSLFAGAGSTGELFF
NA	TRBD2	TRBV29-1	TRBJ2-7	TGCAGCGTTGGCGGGGGAGATACCTACGAGCAGTACTTC	CSVGGGDTYEQYF
NA	NA	TRBV28	TRBJ2-1	TGTGCCAGCAGTTTCTCGAGGGTCCATGAGCAGTTCTTC	CASSFSRVHEQFF
NA	NA	TRBV28	TRBJ2-7	TGTGCCAGCAGTTTCTTTGGGAGTTCCTACGAGCAGTACTTC	CASSFFGSSYEQYF
once	TRBD1	TRBV7-9	TRBJ2-5	TGTGCCAGCAGCCCCCGGGACAGGGGTCAAGAGACCCAGTACTTC	CASSPRDRGQETQYF
once	NA	TRBV9	TRBJ2-3	TGTGCCAGCTCGGGGGGCCGGACAGATACGCAGTATTTT	CASSGGRTDTQYF
NA	TRBD2	TRBV7-7	TRBJ2-3	TGTGCCAGCAGCCCCGAAGGGGACTACACAGATACGCAGTATTTT	CASSPEGDYTDTQYF
NA	TRBD2	TRBV9	TRBJ2-1	TGTGCCAGCAGCCTATTAGCGGGAGTTAGCCACAATGAGCAGTTCTTC	CASSLLAGVSHNEQFF
NA	NA	TRBV9	TRBJ2-6	TGTGCCAGCAGCGCGCCCAGGCAGGGCAGTGGTGGGGCCAACGTCCTGACTTTC	CASSAPRQGSGGANVLTF
NA	NA	TRBV4-2	TRBJ2-7	TGTGCCAGCAGCCAAAGCGACGGGGAGTCCTACGAGCAGTACTTC	CASSQSDGESYEQYF
NA	NA	TRBV2	TRBJ1-2	TGTGCCAGCAGTGAATGGGGGTGGGGCTCCCACGGCTACACCTTC	CASSEWGWGSHGYTF
NA	TRBD2	TRBV7-6	TRBJ2-2	TGTGCCAGCAGCCCTATGAGCGGGAGGGGGACCGGGGAGCTGTTTTTT	CASSPMSGRGTGELFF
NA	NA	TRBV7-8	TRBJ2-7	TGTGCCAGCAGCCTGGGAGGACAGGTTTACGAGCAGTACTTC	CASSLGGQVYEQYF
few	TRBD1	TRBV15	TRBJ1-4	TGTGCCACGCCGGGACAGGGTCATGAAAAACTGTTTTTT	CATPGQGHEKLFF
NA	NA	TRBV27	TRBJ2-7	TGTGCCAGCAGCCCTCCTCCTAGAGGCACCTACGAGCAGTACTTC	CASSPPPRGTYEQYF
NA	TRBD1	TRBV10-3	TRBJ1-1	TGTGCCATCAGTCAGACAGGGGCTACTGAAGCTTTCTTT	CAISQTGATEAFF
once	TRBD2	TRBV27	TRBJ2-3	TGTGCCAGCAGTTCACGGACTAGACCAGATACGCAGTATTTT	CASSSRTRPDTQYF
once	NA	TRBV7-2	TRBJ2-1	TGTGCCAGCAGCTTAGGAGGGGGGGCGGCTGAGCAGTTCTTC	CASSLGGGAAEQFF
NA	TRBD2	TRBV6-1	TRBJ2-2	TGTGCCAGCAGTGGAGGGACTAGCCCCACCGGGGAGCTGTTTTTT	CASSGGTSPTGELFF
NA	NA	TRBV27	TRBJ1-5	TGTGCCAGCAGCCTTAGGGGCCAGTTAGGCAATCAGCCCCAGCATTTT	CASSLRGQLGNQPQHF
NA	NA	TRBV5-4	TRBJ1-2	TGTGCCAGCAGCGTACAGGGCTTCGACTATGGCTACACCTTC	CASSVQGFDYGYTF
NA	NA	TRBV28	TRBJ1-1	TGTGCCAGCAGTATTCGAAGGACAGTGAACACTGAAGCTTTCTTT	CASSIRRTVNTEAFF
NA	NA	TRBV7-8	TRBJ1-5	TGTGCCAGCAGCGTAGACGGGTTAAGCAATCAGCCCCAGCATTTT	CASSVDGLSNQPQHF
NA	TRBD2	TRBV4-2	TRBJ2-1	TGTGCCAGCAGCCAAAGACTAGCGGGAAAGAGCTCCTACAATGAGCAGTTCTTC	CASSQRLAGKSSYNEQFF
NA	NA	TRBV9	TRBJ1-1	TGTGCCAGCAGCGAGGCAGATTTGAGCGCTGAAGCTTTCTTT	CASSEADLSAEAFF
NA	NA	TRBV7-9	TRBJ1-1	TGTGCCAGCAGTTTTGTCCAAGGGGTCACTGAAGCTTTCTTT	CASSFVQGVTEAFF
once	TRBD1	TRBV14	TRBJ2-1	TGTGCCAGCAGCCAATGGGACAGCTCCTACAATGAGCAGTTCTTC	CASSQWDSSYNEQFF